This T cell receptor beta chain was found in a study of cytomegalovirus exposure and HLA in healthy donors. Overall study: Per a later analysis, the roughly 690 first-cohort and approximately 120 validation repertoires shared one platform.

This clone has only one observation. Its antigen is currently unknown. CDR3 length equals 17 residues. V trimming: 2 bases; J trimming: 2 bases; junction bases outside the gene matches: 4. Germline loops: CDR1 LGHNA, CDR2 YNFKEQ. Notes on the study in general: The study flagged some 170 TCR beta chains as cytomegalovirus-associated. First-cohort TCR clusters were later found to tend to co-occur in the 120 validation repertoires.

Sequencing used immunoSEQ multiplex PCR; TCRdb keeps in-frame clones, though not all of them. The table lists 150,000 or so clones, approximately 86% of them singletons. Material: PBMCs. V and J are TRBV4-2 and TRBJ2-3; 13 nucleotides line up with TRBD2. The sequence was obtained from a man aged 18 to 35 in good health and CMV-seropositive. CDR3 nucleotide sequence: TGTGCCAGCAGCCAAATTGGACTAGCGGGGGACACAGATACGCAGTATTTT. Protein: CASSQIGLAGDTDTQYF.